The clone carrying this T cell receptor beta chain was observed many times. The CDR3 loop spans 12 amino acids. V lost 9 bases and J lost 6; bases outside the gene matches: 7. In germline, CDR1 is MDHEN, CDR2 SYDVKM. The investigators amplified TCR beta CDR3 regions from RNA transcripts. Using the HTBI primer set, a first-round RT-PCR was run on the TCR CDR3. TCRdb passed the multiplex PCR reads through MiXCR, listing each CDR3 protein once. The sample includes approximately 640,000 distinct CDR3 sequences, roughly 16% of them seen just once. Patients aged 18 to 65 with hyperthyroidism were newly diagnosed, with duration under 2 months. PBMCs stemmed from approximately 9.1 ml fresh peripheral blood. The sample originates from a study of T cells in Graves' hyperthyroidism and ophthalmopathy.

V and J are TRBV28 and TRBJ2-7; the match to TRBD1 covers 8 bases. This TCR derives from a woman aged 25 to 39 with Graves' hyperthyroidism. Sample: blood. CDR3 nucleotides: TGTGCCAGTAGGACAGGGCCCTTCGAGCAGTACTTC. Protein: CASRTGPFEQYF.